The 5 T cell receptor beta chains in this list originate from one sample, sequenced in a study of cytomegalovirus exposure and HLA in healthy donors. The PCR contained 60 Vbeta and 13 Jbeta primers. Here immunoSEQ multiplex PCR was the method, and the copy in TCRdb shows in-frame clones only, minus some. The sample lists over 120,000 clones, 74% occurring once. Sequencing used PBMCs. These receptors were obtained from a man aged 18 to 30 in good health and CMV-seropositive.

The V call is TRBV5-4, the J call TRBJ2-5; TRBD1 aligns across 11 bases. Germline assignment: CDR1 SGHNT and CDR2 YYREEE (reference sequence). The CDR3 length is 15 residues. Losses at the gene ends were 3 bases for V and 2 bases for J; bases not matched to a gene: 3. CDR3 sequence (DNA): TGTGCCAGCAGCTCCTGGGACAGGGGGCAAGAGACCCAGTACTTC. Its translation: CASSSWDRGQETQYF. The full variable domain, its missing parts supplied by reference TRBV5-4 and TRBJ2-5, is ETGVTQSPTHLIKTRGQQVTLRCSSQSGHNTVSWYQQALGQGPQFIFQYYREEENGRGNFPPRFSGLQFPNYSSELNVNALELDDSALYLCASSSWDRGQETQYFGPGTRLLVL.

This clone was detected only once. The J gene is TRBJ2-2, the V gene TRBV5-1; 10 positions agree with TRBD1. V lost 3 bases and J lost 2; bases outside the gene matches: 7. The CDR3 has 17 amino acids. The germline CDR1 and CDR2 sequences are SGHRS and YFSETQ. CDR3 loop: CASSWTGTGVNTGELFF. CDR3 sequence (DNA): TGCGCCAGCAGCTGGACCGGGACAGGGGTTAACACCGGGGAGCTGTTTTTT.

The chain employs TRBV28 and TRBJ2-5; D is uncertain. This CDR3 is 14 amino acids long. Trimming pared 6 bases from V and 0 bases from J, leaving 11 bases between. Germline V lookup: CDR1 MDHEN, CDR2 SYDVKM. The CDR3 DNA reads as TGTGCCAGCAGCCTTGGCACACACCAAGAGACCCAGTACTTC. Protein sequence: CASSLGTHQETQYF. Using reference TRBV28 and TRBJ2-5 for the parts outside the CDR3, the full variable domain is DVKVTQSSRYLVKRTGEKVFLECVQDMDHENMFWYRQDPGLGLRLIYFSYDVKMKEKGDIPEGYSVSREKKERFSLILESASTNQTSMYLCASSLGTHQETQYFGPGTRLLVL.

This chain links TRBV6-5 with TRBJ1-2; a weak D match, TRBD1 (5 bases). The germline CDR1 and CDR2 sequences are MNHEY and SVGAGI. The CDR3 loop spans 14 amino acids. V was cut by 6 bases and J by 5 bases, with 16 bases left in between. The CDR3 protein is CASRVRGEGYGYTF. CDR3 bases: TGTGCCAGCAGGGTACGGGGGGAAGGTTATGGCTACACCTTC.

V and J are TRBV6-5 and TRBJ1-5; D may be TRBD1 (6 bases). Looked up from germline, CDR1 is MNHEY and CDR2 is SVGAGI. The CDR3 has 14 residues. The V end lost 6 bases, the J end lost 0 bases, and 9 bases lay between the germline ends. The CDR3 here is CASREQGSNQPQHF. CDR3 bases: TGTGCCAGCAGAGAACAGGGTAGCAATCAGCCCCAGCATTTT.